Reported below is one T cell receptor (beta chain). This sample was taken from a study of CD8+ T cells in alopecia areata. The sample's treatment: oral pan-JAK inhibitor, 5-10 mg twice daily. As the sequencing template, cDNA was produced by extracting RNA and reverse transcribing it. The method was immunoSEQ multiplex PCR; TCRdb's version includes in-frame clones alone and lacks a portion of them. The top ten clones hold roughly 0.71% of a sample with about 190,000 clones, about 60% of them seen once. The germline V gene encodes CDR1 MNHNY and CDR2 SVGAGI (reference sequence). The CDR3 is 13 residues long. V was clipped by 9 bases and J by 5 bases, with 16 bases between them.

This material consisted of CD4+ T cells sorted from blood, taken at week 4, from a patient treated with tofacitinib. The chain employs TRBV6-6 and TRBJ1-1; D not certain. This receptor was taken from a human donor with alopecia areata. The CDR3 is CASLWPARTEAFF. DNA of the CDR3: TGTGCCAGTCTTTGGCCGGCCCGGACTGAAGCTTTCTTT.